The 21 T cell receptor beta chains in this list originate from one sample, sequenced in a study of blood T cells in healthy people across ages (dated by TCRdb to the mid-2010s). The receptor library was made with 5' RACE. The run used an Illumina HiSeq 2500. The second PCR ran for about 7 to 11 cycles and used a J-beta primer mix along with a sample-barcoded 5' primer. The public sequencing data were trimmed at Q25 with fastp and processed into clonotypes with MiXCR by TCRdb, which kept only in-frame beta chains. CDR3 protein sequences are deduplicated, and each keeps its most common genes and DNA. The sample table lists about 1.6 million distinct CDR3 sequences, about 35% of them with a count of one. The ten largest make up about 11% of the sample. Specimen: blood. The receptors come from a woman between 25 and 40 years old in good health.

There are a few counts of this clonotype. The V gene is TRBV5-1, the J gene TRBJ2-7, with D possibly matching TRBD2 (6 bases). Trimming stripped 7 bases from V and 5 bases from J, with 16 bases between. Germline-derived CDR1 and CDR2 are SGHRS and YFSETQ. The CDR3 runs 13 residues. Written as DNA, the CDR3 is TGCGCCAGCGGGGGACTCCCCGGGGACGAGCAGTACTTC. This encodes CASGGLPGDEQYF.

The chain recombines TRBV27 with TRBJ2-4; 7 nucleotides align to TRBD1. The J call could be wrong; TRBJ2-7 is a better fit for the DNA end. The germline gives CDR1 MNHEY, CDR2 SMNVEV (reference sequence). CDR3 size: 13 residues. In nucleotides, the CDR3 is TGTGCCAGCAGTTTATTGCAGGGGGACGAGCAGTACTTC. It codes for CASSLLQGDEQYF.

The gene calls are TRBV10-3 and TRBJ1-5; D is unclear. Germline V gene data show CDR1 as ENHRY and CDR2 as SYGVKD. Trimming stripped 3 bases from V and 0 bases from J, with 6 bases between. The CDR3 sequence is 14 residues long. The CDR3 here is CAISDGPSNQPQHF. CDR3 sequence (DNA): TGTGCCATCAGTGACGGCCCTAGCAATCAGCCCCAGCATTTT.

This clonotype has only a few counts. The chain employs TRBV10-3 and TRBJ2-7; 10 bases fit TRBD1. V lost 9 bases and J lost 5; bases outside the gene matches: 10. Germline V CDR1 and CDR2: ENHRY, SYGVKD. CDR3 size: 14 residues. CDR3 region: CAITIRDRGHEQYF. The CDR3 nucleotides are TGTGCCATTACTATCCGGGACAGGGGCCACGAGCAGTACTTC.

V gene TRBV7-9 combines with J gene TRBJ1-2; no clear D. The V end was cut by 5 bases, the J end by 8 bases, with 18 bases between. CDR3 length: 14 amino acids. Germline V lookup: CDR1 SEHNR, CDR2 FQNEAQ (reference sequence). The CDR3 loop reads CASSPLAYTGGYTF. CDR3 coding DNA: TGTGCCAGCAGCCCCCTGGCATACACGGGCGGCTACACCTTC.

The chain uses TRBV29-1 and TRBJ1-4, with a weak D call TRBD1 (5 bases). This CDR3 is built from 13 residues. Germline V lookup: CDR1 SQVTM, CDR2 ANQGSEA. V lost 5 bases to trimming and J lost 4 bases, with 11 bases between them. The CDR3 protein is CSVSGPRNEKLFF. In nucleotides, the CDR3 is TGCAGCGTTTCGGGACCGCGTAATGAAAAACTGTTTTTT.

This clonotype has a handful of counts. The rearrangement uses TRBV28 and TRBJ2-5, with D perhaps TRBD1 (5 bases). The CDR3 has 12 residues. Germline assignment: CDR1 MDHEN and CDR2 SYDVKM. Between the trimmed V and J ends, which lost 7 bases and 4 bases, there was a span of 10 bases. CDR3 DNA sequence: TGTGCCAGCACCCGAAGGGGAGAGACCCAGTACTTC. Residues: CASTRRGETQYF.

The CDR3 reads CASSLGDQIHTEAFF. CDR3 DNA sequence: TGTGCCAGCAGCCTGGGGGACCAGATCCACACTGAAGCTTTCTTT. The chain employs TRBV7-9 and TRBJ1-1; possibly TRBD1 for D (5 bases). V lost 5 bases to trimming and J lost 3 bases, with 16 bases between them. This CDR3 contains 15 residues. CDR1 SEHNR and CDR2 FQNEAQ come from the germline V gene (reference sequence).

Concerning this clonotype itself: Sequence at one end of the junction differs from germline and may be a read error. V is TRBV7-9 and J is TRBJ1-5; possibly TRBD1 for D (6 bases). The CDR3 has 14 residues. Per germline, CDR1 SEHNR and CDR2 FQNEAQ (reference sequence). The CDR3 DNA follows: TGTACCAGCAGCATCCCAGGGGAGGGTCAGCCCCAGCATTTT. It codes for CTSSIPGEGQPQHF.

The table lists this clonotype with a few counts. The chain has TRBV11-3 and TRBJ2-5; TRBD2 matches at 8 bases. The germline CDR1 and CDR2 sequences are SGHNT and YENEEA. V lost 5 bases, J lost 2 bases, and 7 bases stayed unmatched. This CDR3 is built from 15 residues. The CDR3 loop reads CASSPGTRKQETQYF. The CDR3 DNA is TGTGCCAGCAGCCCAGGGACTAGGAAGCAAGAGACCCAGTACTTC.

With regard to this clonotype: With a much larger clone just one base away, this may be a read error. The genes are TRBV5-6 and TRBJ1-1; TRBD1 might be the D (6 bases). The CDR3 runs 13 residues. In germline, CDR1 is SGHDT, CDR2 YYEEEE. V lost 0 bases to trimming and J lost 6 bases, with 9 bases between them. This chain's CDR3 is CASSLGQVPEAFF. The CDR3 coding sequence is TGTGCCAGCAGCTTGGGACAGGTTCCTGAAGCTTTCTTT.

The chain links TRBV6-1 to TRBJ1-1, with D uncertain. The germline V gene has CDR1 MNHNS and CDR2 SASEGT. The CDR3 has 14 amino acids. Deletions cut 5 bases from V and 1 base from J, with 11 bases between. The CDR3 bases are TGTGCCAGCAGTATACGACGGGAGAACACTGAAGCTTTCTTT. Translation gives CASSIRRENTEAFF.

The chain employs TRBV5-1 and TRBJ1-3; the D gene is possibly TRBD1 (5 bases). Looked up from germline, CDR1 is SGHRS and CDR2 is YFSETQ. V lost 5 bases to trimming and J lost 3 bases, with 12 bases between them. The CDR3 contains 14 residues. This CDR3 reads CASSVGGFGNTIYF. The CDR3 bases are TGCGCCAGCAGTGTTGGGGGGTTTGGAAACACCATATATTTT.

This chain links TRBV11-2 with TRBJ2-5; tentative D call: TRBD2 (7 bases). The germline V gene encodes CDR1 SGHAT and CDR2 FQNNGV. The CDR3 covers 13 residues. V lost 8 bases, J lost 2 bases, and 12 bases lay in between. DNA for the CDR3: TGTGCCAGCTGGGGGCGGGGGCAAGAGACCCAGTACTTC. Translated, it gives CASWGRGQETQYF.

This clonotype occurred a few times. The CDR3 region has the DNA TGTGCCAGCAGCCCTGTAAAGCATAATGAGCAGTTCTTC. Translation: CASSPVKHNEQFF. This chain links TRBV7-2 with TRBJ2-1; unclear D gene. CDR3 size: 13 residues. V dropped 5 bases and J dropped 7 bases, with 12 bases sitting between them. The V gene's germline CDR1 is SGHTA and CDR2 FQGNSA.

The chain joins TRBV27 to TRBJ2-1, with D perhaps matching TRBD1 (5 bases). There are 16 residues in the CDR3. The germline CDR1 and CDR2 sequences are MNHEY and SMNVEV (reference sequence). The ends were cut back, 3 bases at V and 6 bases at J, with 18 bases in the middle. Here the CDR3 reads CASSLHAGSLINEQFF. The CDR3 DNA sequence: TGTGCCAGCAGTTTGCACGCAGGGTCCCTGATCAATGAGCAGTTCTTC.

This clonotype was counted ten times or more. The chain employs TRBV4-1 and TRBJ2-5, with 8 bases aligning to TRBD2. The length of the CDR3 is 17 residues. Germline trimming cut 1 base from V and 4 bases from J; bases unmatched to any gene: 11. Germline CDR1 and CDR2: MGHRA and YSYEKL. Here the CDR3 DNA reads TGCGCCAGCAGCCAAGTGCCGGGACTAGATCGGGCAGAGACCCAGTACTTC. Protein: CASSQVPGLDRAETQYF.

This chain uses TRBV19 with TRBJ2-7; tentatively, D is TRBD1 (5 bases). Germline values: CDR1 LNHDA, CDR2 SQIVND (reference sequence). V lost 3 bases to trimming and J lost 6 bases, with 15 bases between them. The CDR3 is 14 amino acids. CDR3 sequence (DNA): TGTGCCAGTAGTATTGGGCAGGGCCATTCCGAGCAGTACTTC. This codes for CASSIGQGHSEQYF. Combining the CDR3 with reference TRBV19 and TRBJ2-7 gives the whole variable domain DGGITQSPKYLFRKEGQNVTLSCEQNLNHDAMYWYRQDPGQGLRLIYYSQIVNDFQKGDIAEGYSVSREKKESFPLTVTSAQKNPTAFYLCASSIGQGHSEQYFGPGTRLTVT.

In this sample, this clonotype turned up a few times. The V call is TRBV2, the J call TRBJ2-3; 11 bases line up with TRBD1. The V gene's germline CDR1 is SNHLY and CDR2 FYNNEI. J gave up 2 bases and V 6 bases, and 7 bases lay outside the gene matches. The length of the CDR3 is 16 residues. The CDR3 region has the DNA TGTGCCAGCAGAGCAACCGGACAGGGGGCCACAGATACGCAGTATTTT. Amino acid sequence: CASRATGQGATDTQYF.

In nucleotides, the CDR3 is TGTGCCAGCGGAGGGACAGGGTTTAACTATGGCTACACCTTC. Residues: CASGGTGFNYGYTF. The V and J genes are TRBV9 and TRBJ1-2; 9 positions agree with TRBD1. J gave up 1 base and V 7 bases, and 5 bases lay outside the gene matches. This CDR3 region has 14 residues. Looked up from germline, CDR1 is SGDLS and CDR2 is YYNGEE.

A few counts support this clonotype. V is TRBV4-2 and J is TRBJ2-7; 9 bases match TRBD2. The CDR3 loop spans 16 amino acids. The V gene end was trimmed by 0 bases and the J gene end by 3 bases; junction bases not matched to a gene: 6. Germline CDR1 reads LGHNA; CDR2 reads YNFKEQ. The CDR3 protein is CASSQEAGGLFYEQYF. For the CDR3, the DNA is TGTGCCAGCAGCCAAGAAGCGGGAGGCCTCTTCTACGAGCAGTACTTC.